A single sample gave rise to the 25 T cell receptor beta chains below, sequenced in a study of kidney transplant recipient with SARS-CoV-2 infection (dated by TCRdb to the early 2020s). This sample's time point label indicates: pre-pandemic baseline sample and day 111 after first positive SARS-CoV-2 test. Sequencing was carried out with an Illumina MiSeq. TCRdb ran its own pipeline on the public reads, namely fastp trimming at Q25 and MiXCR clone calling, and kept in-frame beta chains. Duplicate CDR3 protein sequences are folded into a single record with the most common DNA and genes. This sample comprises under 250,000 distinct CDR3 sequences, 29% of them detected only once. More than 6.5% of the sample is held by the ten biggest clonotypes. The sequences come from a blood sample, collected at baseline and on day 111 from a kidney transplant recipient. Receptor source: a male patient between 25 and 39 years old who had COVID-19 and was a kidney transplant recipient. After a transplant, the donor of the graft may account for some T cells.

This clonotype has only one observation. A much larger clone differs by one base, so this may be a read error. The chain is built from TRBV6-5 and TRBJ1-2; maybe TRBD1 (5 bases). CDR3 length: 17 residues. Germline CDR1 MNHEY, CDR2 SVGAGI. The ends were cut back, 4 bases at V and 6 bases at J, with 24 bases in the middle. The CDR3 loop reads CASSFSQECRKTHGYTF. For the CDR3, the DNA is TGTGCCAGCAGTTTTTCACAGGAATGTAGAAAGACCCATGGCTACACCTTC.

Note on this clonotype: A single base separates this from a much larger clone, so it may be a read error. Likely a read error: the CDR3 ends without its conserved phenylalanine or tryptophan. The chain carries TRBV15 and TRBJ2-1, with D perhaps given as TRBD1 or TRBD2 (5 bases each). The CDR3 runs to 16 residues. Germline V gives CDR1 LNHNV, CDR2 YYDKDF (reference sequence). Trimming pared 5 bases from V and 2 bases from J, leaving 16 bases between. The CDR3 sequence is CATSDGTGPPYNEQFL. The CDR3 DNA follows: TGTGCCACCAGCGACGGGACCGGCCCCCCCTACAATGAGCAGTTCCTC.

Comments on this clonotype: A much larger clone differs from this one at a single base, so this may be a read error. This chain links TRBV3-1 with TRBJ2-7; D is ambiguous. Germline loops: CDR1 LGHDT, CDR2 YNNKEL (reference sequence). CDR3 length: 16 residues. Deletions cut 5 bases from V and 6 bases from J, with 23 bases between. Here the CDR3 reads CASSSWCPIVLGEQYF. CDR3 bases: TGTGCCAGCAGCTCCTGGTGTCCCATCGTGTTAGGCGAGCAGTACTTC.

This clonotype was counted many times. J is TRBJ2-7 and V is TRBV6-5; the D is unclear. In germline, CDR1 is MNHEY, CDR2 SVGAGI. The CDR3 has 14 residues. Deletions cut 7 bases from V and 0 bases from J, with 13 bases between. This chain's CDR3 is CASTGVESSYEQYF. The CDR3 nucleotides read TGTGCCAGCACTGGGGTAGAGAGCTCCTACGAGCAGTACTTC.

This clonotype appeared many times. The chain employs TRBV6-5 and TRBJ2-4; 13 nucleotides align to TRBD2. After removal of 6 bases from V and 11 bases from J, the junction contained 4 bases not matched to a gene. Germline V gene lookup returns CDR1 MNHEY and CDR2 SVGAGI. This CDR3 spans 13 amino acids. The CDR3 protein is CASRTSGGLVQYF. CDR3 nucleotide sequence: TGTGCCAGCAGGACTAGCGGGGGGCTTGTTCAGTACTTC.

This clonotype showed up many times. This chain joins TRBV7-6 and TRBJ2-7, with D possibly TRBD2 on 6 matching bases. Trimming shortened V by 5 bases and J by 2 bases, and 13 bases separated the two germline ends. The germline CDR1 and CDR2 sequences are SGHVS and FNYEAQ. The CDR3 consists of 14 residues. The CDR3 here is CASSGEVGPYEQYF. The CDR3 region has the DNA TGTGCCAGCAGCGGGGAGGTGGGACCCTACGAGCAGTACTTC.

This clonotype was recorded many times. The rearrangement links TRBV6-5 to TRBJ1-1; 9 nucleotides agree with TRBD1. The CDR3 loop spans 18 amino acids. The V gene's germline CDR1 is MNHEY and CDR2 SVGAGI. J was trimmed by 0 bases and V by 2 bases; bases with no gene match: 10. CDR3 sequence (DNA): TGTGCCAGCAGTTACGACAGGGGGAGCCTCTCCCTGAACACTGAAGCTTTCTTT. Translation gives CASSYDRGSLSLNTEAFF.

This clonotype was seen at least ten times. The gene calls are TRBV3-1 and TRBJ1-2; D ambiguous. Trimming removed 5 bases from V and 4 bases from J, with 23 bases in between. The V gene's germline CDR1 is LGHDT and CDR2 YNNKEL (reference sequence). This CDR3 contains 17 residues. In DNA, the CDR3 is TGTGCCAGCAGCGCAAGGAGCACCCTTCGAAAGACCTATGGCTACACCTTC. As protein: CASSARSTLRKTYGYTF.

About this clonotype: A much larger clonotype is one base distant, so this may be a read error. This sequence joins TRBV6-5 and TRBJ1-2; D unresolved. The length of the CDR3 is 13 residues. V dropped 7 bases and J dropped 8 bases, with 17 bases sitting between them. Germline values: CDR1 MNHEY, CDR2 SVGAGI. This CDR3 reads CASNERRERGYTF. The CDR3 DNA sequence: TGTGCCAGCAATGAGCGGAGGGAACGCGGCTACACCTTC.

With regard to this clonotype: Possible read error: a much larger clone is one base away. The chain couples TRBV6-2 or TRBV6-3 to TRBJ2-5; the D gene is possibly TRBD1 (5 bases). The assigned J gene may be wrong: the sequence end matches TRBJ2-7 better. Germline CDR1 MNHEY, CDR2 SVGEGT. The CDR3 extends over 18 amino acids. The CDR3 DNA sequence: TGTGCCAGCGGTCCGTCCACCCGTATTGCAGGGTCGGTCTACGAGCAGTACTTC. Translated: CASGPSTRIAGSVYEQYF.

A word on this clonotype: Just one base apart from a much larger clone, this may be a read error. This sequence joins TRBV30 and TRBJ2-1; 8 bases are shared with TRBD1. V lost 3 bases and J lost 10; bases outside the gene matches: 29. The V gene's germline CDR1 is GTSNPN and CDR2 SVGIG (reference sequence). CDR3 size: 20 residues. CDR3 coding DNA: TGTGCCTGGAGCCCTACCCGACAGGGGCCCGCTTTCGGAACCTTTGGGGAGCAGTTCTTC. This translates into CAWSPTRQGPAFGTFGEQFF. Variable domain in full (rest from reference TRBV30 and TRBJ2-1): SQTIHQWPATLVQPVGSPLSLECTVEGTSNPNLYWYRQAAGRGLQLLFYSVGIGQISSEVPQNLSASRPQDRQFILSSKKLLLSDSGFYLCAWSPTRQGPAFGTFGEQFFGPGTRLTVL.

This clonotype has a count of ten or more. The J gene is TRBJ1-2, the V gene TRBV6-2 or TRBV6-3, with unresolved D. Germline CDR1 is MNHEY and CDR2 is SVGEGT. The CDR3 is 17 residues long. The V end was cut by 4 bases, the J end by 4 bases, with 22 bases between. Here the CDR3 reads CASSCYDCIGKTYGYTF. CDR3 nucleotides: TGTGCCAGCAGTTGTTATGACTGCATCGGAAAGACCTATGGCTACACCTTC.

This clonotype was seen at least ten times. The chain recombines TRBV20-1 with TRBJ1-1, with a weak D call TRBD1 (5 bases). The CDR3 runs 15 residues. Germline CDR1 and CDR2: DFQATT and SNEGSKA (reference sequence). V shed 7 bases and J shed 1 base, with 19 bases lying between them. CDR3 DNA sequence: TGCAGTGTCCCGCCCCCGGCCAGGGCGAACACTGAAGCTTTCTTT. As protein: CSVPPPARANTEAFF.

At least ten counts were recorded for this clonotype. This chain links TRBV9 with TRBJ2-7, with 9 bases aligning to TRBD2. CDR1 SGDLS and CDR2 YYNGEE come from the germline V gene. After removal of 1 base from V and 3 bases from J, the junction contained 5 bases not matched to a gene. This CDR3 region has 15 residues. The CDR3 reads CASSVRSGSGYEQYF. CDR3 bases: TGTGCCAGCAGCGTACGTAGCGGGAGTGGCTACGAGCAGTACTTC.

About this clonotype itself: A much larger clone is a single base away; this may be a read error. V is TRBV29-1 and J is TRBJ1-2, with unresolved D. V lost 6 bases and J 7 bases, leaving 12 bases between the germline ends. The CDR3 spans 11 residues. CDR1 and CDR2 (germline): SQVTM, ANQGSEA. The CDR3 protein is CSVVERAGYTF. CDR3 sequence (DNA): TGCAGCGTGGTCGAACGCGCTGGCTACACCTTC.

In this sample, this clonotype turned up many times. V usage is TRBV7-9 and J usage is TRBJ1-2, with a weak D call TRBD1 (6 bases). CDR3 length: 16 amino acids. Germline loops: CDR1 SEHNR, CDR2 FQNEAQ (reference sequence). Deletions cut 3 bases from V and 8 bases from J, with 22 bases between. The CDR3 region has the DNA TGTGCCAGCAGCTTTCCCCGGACAGAATTACTTGGAGGCTACACCTTC. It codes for CASSFPRTELLGGYTF.

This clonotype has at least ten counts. The CDR3 spells CASSKGQGGVETQYF. In nucleotides, the CDR3 is TGTGCCAGCAGCAAAGGACAGGGAGGTGTAGAGACCCAGTACTTC. This rearrangement joins TRBV4-2 to TRBJ2-5; 8 bases align to TRBD1. This CDR3 spans 15 amino acids. Germline V gene lookup returns CDR1 LGHNA and CDR2 YNFKEQ. The V segment lost 5 bases and the J segment 4 bases; nucleotides outside the gene matches: 9.

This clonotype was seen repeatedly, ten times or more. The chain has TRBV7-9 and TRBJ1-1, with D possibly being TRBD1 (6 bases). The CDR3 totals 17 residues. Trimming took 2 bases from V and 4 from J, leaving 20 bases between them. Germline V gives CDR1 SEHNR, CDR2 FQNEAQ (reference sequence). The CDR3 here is CASSLRPGERLGTEAFF. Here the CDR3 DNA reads TGTGCCAGCAGCTTAAGGCCAGGGGAGAGACTGGGCACTGAAGCTTTCTTT.

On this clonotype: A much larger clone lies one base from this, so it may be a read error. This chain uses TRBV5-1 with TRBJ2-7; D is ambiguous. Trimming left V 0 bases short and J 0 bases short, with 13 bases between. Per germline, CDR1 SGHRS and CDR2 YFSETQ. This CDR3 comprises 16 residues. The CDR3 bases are TGCGCCAGCAGCTTGGATGCGGTTGCCGCCTCCTACGAGCAGTACTTC. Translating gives CASSLDAVAASYEQYF.

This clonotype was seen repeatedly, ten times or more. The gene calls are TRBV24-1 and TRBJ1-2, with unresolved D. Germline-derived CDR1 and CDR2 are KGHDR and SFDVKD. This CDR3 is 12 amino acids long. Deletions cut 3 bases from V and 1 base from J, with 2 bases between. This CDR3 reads CATSDINYGYTF. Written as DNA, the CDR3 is TGTGCCACCAGTGATATTAACTATGGCTACACCTTC.

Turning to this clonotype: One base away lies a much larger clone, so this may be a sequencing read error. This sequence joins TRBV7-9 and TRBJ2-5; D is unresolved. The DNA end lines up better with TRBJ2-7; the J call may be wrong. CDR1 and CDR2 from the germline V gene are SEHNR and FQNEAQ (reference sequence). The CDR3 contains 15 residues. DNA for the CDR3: TGTGCCAGCAGCTTAAGTGAAGAGCACCCCTACGAGCAGTACTTC. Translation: CASSLSEEHPYEQYF.

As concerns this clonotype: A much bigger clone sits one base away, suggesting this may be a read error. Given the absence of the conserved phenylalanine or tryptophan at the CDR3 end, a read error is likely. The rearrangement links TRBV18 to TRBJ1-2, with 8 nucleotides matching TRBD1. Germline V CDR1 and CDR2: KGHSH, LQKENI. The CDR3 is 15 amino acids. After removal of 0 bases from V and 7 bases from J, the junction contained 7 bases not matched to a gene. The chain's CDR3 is CASSPPADRVFGYTL. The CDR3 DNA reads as TGTGCCAGCTCACCACCGGCGGACAGGGTGTTTGGCTACACCCTC.

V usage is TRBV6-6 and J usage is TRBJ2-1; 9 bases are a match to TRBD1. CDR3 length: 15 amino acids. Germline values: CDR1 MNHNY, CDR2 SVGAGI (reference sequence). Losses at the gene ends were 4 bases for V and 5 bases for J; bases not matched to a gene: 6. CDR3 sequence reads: CASSCTGTGNNEQFF. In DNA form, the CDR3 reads TGTGCCAGCAGTTGCACCGGGACAGGGAACAATGAGCAGTTCTTC.

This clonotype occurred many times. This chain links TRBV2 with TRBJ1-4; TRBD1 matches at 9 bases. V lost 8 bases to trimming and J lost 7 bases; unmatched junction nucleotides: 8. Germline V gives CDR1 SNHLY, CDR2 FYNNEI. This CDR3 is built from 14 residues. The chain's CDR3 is CASRDRDLIEKLFF. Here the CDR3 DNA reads TGTGCCAGCCGGGACAGGGATCTCATTGAAAAACTGTTTTTT. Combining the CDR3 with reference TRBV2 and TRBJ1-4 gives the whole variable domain EPEVTQTPSHQVTQMGQEVILRCVPISNHLYFYWYRQILGQKVEFLVSFYNNEISEKSEIFDDQFSVERPDGSNFTLKIRSTKLEDSAMYFCASRDRDLIEKLFFGSGTQLSVL.

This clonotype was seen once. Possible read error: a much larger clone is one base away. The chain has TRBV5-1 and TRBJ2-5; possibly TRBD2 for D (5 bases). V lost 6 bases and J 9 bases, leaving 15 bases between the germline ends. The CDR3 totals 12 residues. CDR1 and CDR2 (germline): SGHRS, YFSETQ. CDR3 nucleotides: TGCGCCAGCATCGGCCAGGCGGAGGCCCAGTACTTC. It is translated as CASIGQAEAQYF.